The entry that follows covers one T cell receptor beta chain sequence. Its specificity is not known. TCRdb's table, derived via immunoSEQ multiplex PCR, lists solely in-frame clones and lacks some. The profile covers 200,000 or so clones, with approximately 88% appearing a single time and under 7.5% taken by the ten largest. The data are from a study of cytomegalovirus exposure and HLA in healthy donors. Germline CDR1 MDHEN, CDR2 SYDVKM. There are 15 residues in the CDR3. With 3 bases removed from V and 5 bases from J, the gap between germline ends came to 16 bases. Points from the study as a whole: The study recorded more than 150 TCR beta chains that were cytomegalovirus-associated. CMV antigen specificity of a few CMV-associated chains was confirmed in vitro. Subsequent analysis showed first-cohort TCR clusters tending to co-occur in 120 validation repertoires.

The donors formed part of the roughly 120-subject validation cohort, distinct from the approximately 640-subject first cohort. The chain carries TRBV28 and TRBJ2-5; D is possibly TRBD1 (5 bases). This TCR was recovered from a young man in good health and CMV-seropositive. Material: PBMCs. The DNA of the CDR3 is TGTGCCAGCAGTTTCCGGGCCCCGAAGGGGGAGACCCAGTACTTC. Protein sequence: CASSFRAPKGETQYF.